The clone carrying this T cell receptor (beta chain) has only a few counts. The target antigen is unknown. Total RNA was extracted from unfractionated whole blood. Trimming removed 5 bases from V and 7 bases from J, with 17 bases in between. Germline V gene sequence: CDR1 MGHRA, CDR2 YSYEKL. This CDR3 region has 14 residues. Single cDNA molecules in the library carried unique molecular identifiers attached during preparation. TCRdb ran MiXCR on the 5' RACE reads and lists one entry per CDR3 protein. Counted here are approximately 150,000 distinct CDR3 sequences, around 4% occurring once; the ten biggest clones make up approximately 1.4%. These data originate in a study of human T cells and chemical hapten exposure. As for the study in general: The study traced per-sample TCR yield variation mainly to small differences in pooled library volumes.

Whole-study findings and limits: TCRs above 1 in 1000 frequency stayed constant with DPC sensitization.

This TCR came from a female donor in good health. The genes are TRBV4-1 and TRBJ1-1; D might be TRBD1 (6 bases). CDR3 DNA sequence: TGCGCCAGCAGCTCCTATGAAGACAGGTGTGAAGCTTTCTTT. Translated: CASSSYEDRCEAFF.